A single sample is the source of the 28 T cell receptor beta chains below, sequenced in a study of T cell repertoires in cytomegalovirus infection. MiXCR was run by TCRdb on the reads, yielding one entry per CDR3 protein. This table holds roughly 200,000 distinct CDR3 sequences, about 17% found once. What was sequenced was CD8+ T cells from PBMCs. All receptors derive from a human donor in good health (CMV status not recorded). Some clones in this sample may be carry-over from other donors' samples.

This chain links TRBV6-6 with TRBJ1-1, with D unclear. Looked up from germline, CDR1 is MNHNY and CDR2 is SVGAGI (reference sequence). The CDR3 covers 14 residues. V was pared by 3 bases and J by 1 base, with 9 bases between. CDR3 coding DNA: TGTGCCAGCAGTTATCTGGGGTGGAACACTGAAGCTTTCTTT. Translation: CASSYLGWNTEAFF.

The chain joins TRBV5-1 to TRBJ2-2; 11 nucleotides match TRBD1. The CDR3 contains 16 residues. After removal of 3 bases from V and 2 bases from J, the junction contained 3 bases not matched to a gene. The germline gives CDR1 SGHRS, CDR2 YFSETQ. In DNA form, the CDR3 reads TGCGCCAGCAGCTCCGGGACAGGGGGAAACACCGGGGAGCTGTTTTTT. It specifies CASSSGTGGNTGELFF.

In this sample, this clonotype turned up many times. V gene TRBV7-2 combines with J gene TRBJ1-5; D not certain. The V gene's germline CDR1 is SGHTA and CDR2 FQGNSA. The CDR3 loop spans 12 amino acids. Between the trimmed V and J ends, which lost 3 bases and 2 bases, there was a span of 2 bases. The CDR3 DNA reads as TGTGCCAGCAGCTTGGGCAATCAGCCCCAGCATTTT. This codes for CASSLGNQPQHF. Full variable domain (rest looked up from reference TRBV7-2 and TRBJ1-5): GAGVSQSPSNKVTEKGKDVELRCDPISGHTALYWYRQSLGQGLEFLIYFQGNSAPDKSGLPSDRFSAERTGGSVSTLTIQRTQQEDSAVYLCASSLGNQPQHFGDGTRLSIL.

This clonotype was seen only a few times. The chain joins TRBV6-2 or TRBV6-3 to TRBJ2-7; D not resolved. The length of the CDR3 is 12 residues. Germline CDR1 reads MNHEY; CDR2 reads SVGEGT. The V gene lost 2 bases and the J gene lost 2 bases, with 4 bases spanning the gap. CDR3 coding DNA: TGTGCCAGCAGTTACCGGCCCTACGAGCAGTACTTC. It translates to CASSYRPYEQYF.

V is TRBV27 and J is TRBJ2-7; perhaps TRBD2 as D (6 bases). CDR1 is MNHEY and CDR2 is SMNVEV in the germline V gene (reference sequence). This CDR3 spans 15 amino acids. V was shortened by 1 base and J by 6 bases, with 16 bases between the two germline ends. The CDR3 nucleotides read TGTGCCAGCAGTTTATTCACGGGGGTAAAGTTCGAGCAGTACTTC. Amino acids: CASSLFTGVKFEQYF.

This clonotype came up a few times. The chain links TRBV27 to TRBJ1-5, with D uncertain. This CDR3 contains 14 residues. The V gene's germline CDR1 is MNHEY and CDR2 SMNVEV (reference sequence). The ends were cut back, 5 bases at V and 2 bases at J, with 10 bases in the middle. This CDR3 is CASSPGGRNQPQHF. The CDR3 nucleotides read TGTGCCAGCAGTCCCGGCGGGCGCAATCAGCCCCAGCATTTT.

The chain is built from TRBV12-3 or TRBV12-4 and TRBJ2-3; 7 nucleotides match TRBD2. The V and J ends lost 4 bases and 2 bases, in that order; junction bases with no gene match: 3. CDR3 length equals 14 residues. The DNA of the CDR3 is TGTGCCAGCAGTTGGACTAGAAACACAGATACGCAGTATTTT. Its protein is CASSWTRNTDTQYF.

A remark on this clonotype: A much more abundant neighbour one base away suggests this may be a read error. This sequence joins TRBV7-6 and TRBJ2-5; no definite D call. Germline V gene sequence: CDR1 SGHVS, CDR2 FNYEAQ. Trimming removed 1 base at V and 5 bases at J, with 2 bases between. This CDR3 contains 11 residues. The CDR3: CASSLDETQYF. The CDR3 bases are TGTGCCAGCAGCTTAGACGAGACCCAGTACTTC. Variable domain in full (rest from reference TRBV7-6 and TRBJ2-5): GAGVSQSPRYKVTKRGQDVALRCDPISGHVSLYWYRQALGQGPEFLTYFNYEAQQDKSGLPNDRFSAERPEGSISTLTIQRTEQRDSAMYRCASSLDETQYFGPGTRLLVL.

This clonotype was seen repeatedly, ten times or more. A read error may produce the germline difference seen at one junction end. The gene calls are TRBV7-2 and TRBJ1-2, with D uncertain. The CDR3 is made up of 14 amino acids. The germline V gene encodes CDR1 SGHTA and CDR2 FQGNSA. CDR3 in DNA: TGTGCCAGCACCTTAGGTTCGTGGTTCTATGGCTACACCTTC. Its protein is CASTLGSWFYGYTF.

This chain joins TRBV12-5 and TRBJ2-3; 9 bases are shared with TRBD2. CDR3 size: 15 residues. The V segment lost 4 bases and the J segment 0 bases; nucleotides outside the gene matches: 2. Germline assignment: CDR1 LGHNT and CDR2 FRNRAP. The CDR3 DNA sequence: TGTGCTAGTGGTTCGGGACTAGCTAGCACAGATACGCAGTATTTT. Translation: CASGSGLASTDTQYF.

The chain carries TRBV28 and TRBJ1-1; the match to TRBD1 covers 8 bases. Germline assignment: CDR1 MDHEN and CDR2 SYDVKM. The length of the CDR3 is 16 residues. The J segment lost 3 bases and the V segment lost 5 bases, leaving 11 bases of the junction unmatched. This CDR3 is CASSQRTGIGYTEAFF. CDR3 DNA sequence: TGTGCCAGCAGTCAACGGACAGGGATTGGGTACACTGAAGCTTTCTTT.

V usage is TRBV20-1 and J usage is TRBJ1-5; 7 bases are a match to TRBD1. CDR3 size: 16 residues. CDR1 and CDR2 (germline): DFQATT, SNEGSKA (reference sequence). Trimming at V came to 2 bases and at J to 2 bases, leaving 9 bases not matched to a gene. CDR3: CSARPDREQGNQPQHF. Here the CDR3 DNA reads TGCAGTGCTAGACCCGACAGGGAGCAAGGCAATCAGCCCCAGCATTTT.

J is TRBJ1-1 and V is TRBV6-5; the D gene is possibly TRBD1 (5 bases). Germline lookup yields CDR1 MNHEY and CDR2 SVGAGI. The CDR3 totals 13 residues. V was clipped by 3 bases and J by 5 bases, with 10 bases between them. In nucleotides, the CDR3 is TGTGCCAGCAGTTATAAAGGGGATACTGAAGCTTTCTTT. Its protein is CASSYKGDTEAFF.

As DNA, the CDR3 is TGTGCCAGCAGTCACCCTGAGACTGAAGCTTTCTTT. This gives the protein CASSHPETEAFF. The chain uses TRBV28 and TRBJ1-1; D gene ambiguous. CDR1 and CDR2 (germline): MDHEN, SYDVKM. Trimming shortened V by 5 bases and J by 5 bases, and 9 bases separated the two germline ends. The CDR3 loop spans 12 amino acids.

The table lists this clonotype with many counts. This chain joins TRBV11-2 and TRBJ2-1; 8 nucleotides line up with TRBD1. The CDR3 is 14 residues long. The germline V gene encodes CDR1 SGHAT and CDR2 FQNNGV. V shed 5 bases and J 7 bases; nucleotides not matched to a gene: 7. Here the CDR3 DNA reads TGTGCCAGCAGCCCAGGACAGGGAGGAAATGAGCAGTTCTTC. Protein sequence: CASSPGQGGNEQFF.

The chain joins TRBV15 to TRBJ2-1, with 8 bases aligning to TRBD1. CDR1 and CDR2 (germline): LNHNV, YYDKDF (reference sequence). The CDR3 is 15 amino acids. The junction had 2 bases not matched to a gene; V was cut back by 0 bases and J by 4 bases. CDR3 nucleotides: TGTGCCACCAGCAGAGACAGGGGGCAGTACAATGAGCAGTTCTTC. Encoded protein: CATSRDRGQYNEQFF.

About this clonotype itself: Just one base apart from a much larger clone, this may be a read error. The V call is TRBV7-6, the J call TRBJ2-7; D might be TRBD1 (5 bases). The CDR3 has 12 residues. CDR1 SGHVS and CDR2 FNYEAQ come from the germline V gene. This CDR3 reads CVSSSGSYEQYF. CDR3 sequence (DNA): TGTGTCAGCAGCTCAGGGTCCTACGAGCAGTACTTC.

The table lists this clonotype with a few counts. Written as DNA, the CDR3 is TGTGCCAGCAGCCAAGCCTACAATGAGCAGTTCTTC. It is translated as CASSQAYNEQFF. The chain has TRBV14 and TRBJ2-1; D not certain. The ends were cut back, 1 base at V and 2 bases at J, with 0 bases in the middle. Germline CDR1 reads SGHDN; CDR2 reads FVKESK. The CDR3 is made up of 12 amino acids.

In the case of this clonotype: A much larger clonotype is one base distant, so this may be a read error. V gene TRBV7-2 combines with J gene TRBJ2-7, with unresolved D. V was cut by 1 base and J by 0 bases, with 10 bases left in between. The CDR3 has 15 amino acids. The germline CDR1 and CDR2 sequences are SGHTA and FQGNSA. Here the CDR3 reads CASSLDVASSYEQYF. CDR3 coding DNA: TGTGCCAGCAGCTTAGATGTTGCTAGCTCCTACGAGCAGTACTTC.

This clonotype was counted only a few times. The CDR3 DNA sequence: TGTGCCAGCAGCGTGGATAGCGGGGGGACTTACCCCTACGAGCAGTACTTC. Residues: CASSVDSGGTYPYEQYF. The chain is built from TRBV7-6 and TRBJ2-7; the match to TRBD2 covers 10 bases. With 5 bases clipped from V and 2 bases from J, the junction kept 12 bases outside the gene matches. The CDR3 loop spans 17 amino acids. CDR1 SGHVS and CDR2 FNYEAQ come from the germline V gene.

The V and J genes are TRBV29-1 and TRBJ1-2, with a weak D call TRBD1 (6 bases). The CDR3 length is 13 residues. Germline loops: CDR1 SQVTM, CDR2 ANQGSEA. V lost 5 bases to trimming and J lost 3 bases, with 13 bases between them. The CDR3 sequence: CSVKSGEDYGYTF. The CDR3 nucleotides read TGCAGCGTTAAGTCAGGGGAGGACTATGGCTACACCTTC.

This clonotype was observed many times. This chain uses TRBV19 with TRBJ2-6; possibly TRBD1 for D (7 bases). The length of the CDR3 is 17 residues. Germline values: CDR1 LNHDA, CDR2 SQIVND (reference sequence). With 9 bases removed from V and 0 bases from J, the gap between germline ends came to 18 bases. CDR3 amino acids: CARTRDRTSSGANVLTF. The CDR3, as DNA: TGTGCCAGGACTAGGGACAGAACTAGCTCTGGGGCCAACGTCCTGACTTTC. The full variable domain, completed using reference TRBV19 and TRBJ2-6, is DGGITQSPKYLFRKEGQNVTLSCEQNLNHDAMYWYRQDPGQGLRLIYYSQIVNDFQKGDIAEGYSVSREKKESFPLTVTSAQKNPTAFYLCARTRDRTSSGANVLTFGAGSRLTVL.

This sequence joins TRBV4-1 and TRBJ2-5; D is unresolved. This CDR3 is 13 amino acids long. Trimming left V 1 base short and J 3 bases short, with 6 bases between. Per the germline V gene, CDR1 is MGHRA and CDR2 is YSYEKL. The CDR3 spells CASSQVQEETQYF. The CDR3 DNA reads TGCGCCAGCAGCCAAGTTCAGGAAGAGACCCAGTACTTC.

This clonotype was seen more than once but under ten times. The chain combines TRBV6-2 or TRBV6-3 with TRBJ2-1; D not certain. CDR3 length: 13 amino acids. Trimming shortened V by 5 bases and J by 8 bases, and 13 bases separated the two germline ends. Germline values: CDR1 MNHEY, CDR2 SVGEGT. CDR3 nucleotide sequence: TGTGCCAGCAGTCCGGGCGTATGGGATGAGCAGTTCTTC. Amino acid sequence: CASSPGVWDEQFF.

For the CDR3, the DNA is TGCGCCAGCAGCAGTACACCCGCGGATGGCTACACCTTC. Translation: CASSSTPADGYTF. J is TRBJ1-2 and V is TRBV4-1, with D hard to call. The CDR3 length is 13 residues. The germline V gene encodes CDR1 MGHRA and CDR2 YSYEKL. Between the trimmed V and J ends, which lost 5 bases and 6 bases, there was a span of 13 bases.

The chain combines TRBV6-2 or TRBV6-3 with TRBJ2-1, with a possible D match to TRBD2 (5 bases). The CDR3 consists of 13 residues. The V end lost 7 bases, the J end lost 2 bases, and 9 bases lay between the germline ends. Germline assignment: CDR1 MNHEY and CDR2 SVGEGT. DNA for the CDR3: TGTGCCAGCACCCTCGGGGCCTACAATGAGCAGTTCTTC. It encodes CASTLGAYNEQFF.

This sequence joins TRBV10-3 and TRBJ1-1, with D perhaps matching TRBD1 (5 bases). The ends were cut back, 8 bases at V and 1 base at J, with 11 bases in the middle. Germline CDR1 reads ENHRY; CDR2 reads SYGVKD. CDR3 length equals 13 residues. The CDR3 is CAIWEGENTEAFF. The DNA of the CDR3 is TGTGCCATCTGGGAAGGGGAGAACACTGAAGCTTTCTTT.

This clonotype was seen a few times. The rearrangement links TRBV7-9 to TRBJ1-4; TRBD1 aligns across 8 bases. The V gene's germline CDR1 is SEHNR and CDR2 FQNEAQ (reference sequence). The CDR3 contains 15 residues. The junction had 4 bases not matched to a gene; V was cut back by 4 bases and J by 3 bases. The CDR3: CASSSRQGPNEKLFF. The CDR3 nucleotides read TGTGCCAGCAGCTCTCGACAGGGGCCTAATGAAAAACTGTTTTTT.